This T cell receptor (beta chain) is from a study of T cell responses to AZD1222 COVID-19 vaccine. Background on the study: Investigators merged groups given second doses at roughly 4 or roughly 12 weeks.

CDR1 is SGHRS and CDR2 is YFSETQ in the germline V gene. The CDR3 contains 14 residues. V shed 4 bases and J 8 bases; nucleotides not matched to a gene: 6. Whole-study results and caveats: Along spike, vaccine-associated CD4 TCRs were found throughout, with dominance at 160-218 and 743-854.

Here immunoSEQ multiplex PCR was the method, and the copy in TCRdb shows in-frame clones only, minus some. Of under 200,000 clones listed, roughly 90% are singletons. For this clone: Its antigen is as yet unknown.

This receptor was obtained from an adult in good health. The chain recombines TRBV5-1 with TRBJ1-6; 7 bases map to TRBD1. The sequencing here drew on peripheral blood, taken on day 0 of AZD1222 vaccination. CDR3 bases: TGCGCCAGCAGCGAGGGACAGAGCTATTCACCCCTCCACTTT. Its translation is CASSEGQSYSPLHF.